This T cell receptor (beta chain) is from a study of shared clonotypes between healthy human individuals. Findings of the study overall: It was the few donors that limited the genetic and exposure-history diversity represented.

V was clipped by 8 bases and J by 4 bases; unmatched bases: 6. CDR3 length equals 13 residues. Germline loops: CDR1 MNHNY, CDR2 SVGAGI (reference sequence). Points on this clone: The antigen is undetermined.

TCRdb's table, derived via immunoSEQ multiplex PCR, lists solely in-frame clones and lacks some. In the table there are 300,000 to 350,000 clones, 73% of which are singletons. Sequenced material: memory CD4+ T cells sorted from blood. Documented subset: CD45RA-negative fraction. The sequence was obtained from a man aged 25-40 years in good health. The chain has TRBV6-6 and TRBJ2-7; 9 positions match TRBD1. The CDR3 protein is CASGRDRDYEQYF. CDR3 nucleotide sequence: TGTGCCAGCGGACGGGACAGGGATTACGAGCAGTACTTC.